This T cell receptor beta chain appears in the sequencing data of a study of cytomegalovirus exposure and HLA in healthy donors (dated by TCRdb to about 2017). Study-level background: An earlier analysis of roughly 570 of the donors reported 250 to 350 Gb of sequence data and around 120 million unique TCR beta sequences obtained from about 200 million T cells. An early release covering about 600 HLA-typed donors comprised about 320 gigabases of sequencing data and about 90 million unique TCR sequences. Of the approximately 400 genotyped donors, about 80% fell in the genetic ancestry cluster associated with self-reported Caucasian donors. The study aimed to test whether signatures of past pathogen exposure could be identified by cataloging public T cell receptors. Using immunosequencing, the study profiled T cell repertoires from fewer than 850 subjects and related those repertoires to cytomegalovirus serostatus. A separate validation cohort of about 110 different subjects was used in addition to the 666-subject first cohort. High-throughput TCR immunosequencing, statistical association of individual TCRs with disease status, and machine learning were combined to predict cytomegalovirus infection status. To study patterns of TCR occurrence, a later analysis re-analyzed previously published TCR beta repertoires from 500 to 850 donors and added high-resolution HLA genotyping. Rather than drawing on any new phenotypic data, the later analysis identified candidate immune exposures from TCR beta sequences and the way those sequences occurred across donors. An earlier analysis of around 540 of the donors applied high-throughput TCR beta sequencing to assess whether each TCR beta V gene segment acted as functional or pseudogenic. Alongside the repertoire data, information on donor age, sex, ethnicity and CMV serostatus was compiled. Genome-wide SNP genotypes for about 55% of the 666 donors were used in a later genetic analysis, which treated that subset as a discovery cohort. Every repertoire in the discovery cohort had been generated on one and the same sequencing platform. Class I and class II HLA loci were covered by the typing at four-digit resolution. Typing coverage varied by locus: about 620-630 donors for A, B, C, DRB1 and DQB1; about 520 for DQA1; more than 600 for DPA1; roughly 470 for DPB1. Roughly five DR-DQ haplotypes were handled as single units for association and clustering because linkage in the cohort was strong. Among some 410 genotyped donors of the cohort, an average of approximately 240,000 unique TCR beta nucleotide sequences were sequenced per donor, roughly 18% of them non-productive. Study-level results and caveats: Most CMV-associated TCR beta chains appeared to be HLA-restricted in a later analysis, and the HLA associations seemed to be driven largely by CMV exposure. The study gave a list of 150 to 200 TCR beta chains associated with cytomegalovirus. In a later analysis, around 17,000 TCR beta sequences were associated with specific HLA alleles at a false discovery rate of 0.05. A further reported finding was that TCR beta sequences accurately predicted the HLA-A and HLA-B alleles for most subjects in the first cohort. According to the authors, the approach could potentially be generalized to other disease states and immunological phenotypes. The classifier was reported to diagnose cytomegalovirus status with high specificity and sensitivity in both the original cohort and the validation cohort. Because the 87-base-pair reads could not distinguish some IMGT-functional V segments, including TRBV6-2 and TRBV6-3, those segments were excluded. Correlated functional status among segregating V segments might be attributable to linkage disequilibrium, but an unknown experimental factor could not be ruled out. In a later analysis, the rate of TCR association differed among HLA loci, with DRB1 alleles having the most associated TCRs and HLA-C alleles having the fewest. A later analysis reported that several top co-occurrence clusters appeared linked to parvovirus B19, influenza, CMV and Epstein-Barr virus. In an earlier analysis of several hundred of the donors, most TCR beta V segments were observed in productive rearrangements about 90% or about 30% of the time, broadly matching IMGT annotations. Only TCR beta chains were sequenced in this cohort, and the absence of alpha or paired-chain data limited detectable features. Because HLA typing was unavailable for some donors at each locus, only the typed subset was used in association tests. The presence/absence analyses assumed that sequencing depth was roughly uniform across donors, and that assumption may not be true. Compared with the roughly 600-donor mean, donors in an Asian-associated ancestry cluster had fewer N-insertions in productive TCRs, according to a later genetic analysis. Most TCR sequences were observed very rarely across donors, whereas some public TCRs were present in many individuals. Because counts were too low, more than 15 rarely observed V segments, including chromosome 9 orphons, were left out of the earlier analysis of a few hundred of the donors. In vitro tests confirmed that a few of the cytomegalovirus-associated TCR beta chains recognize cytomegalovirus antigens. When HLA alleles, especially DR and DQ, strongly co-occurred, TCR associations were difficult to assign to individual alleles. In a later analysis, HLA-associated TCR beta chains were found to be more clonally expanded and to have lower generation probabilities than equally common non-associated chains. A later genetic analysis associated a missense DCLRE1C variant with V-gene and J-gene trimming of TCR beta chains, and an independent cohort replicated the association. A cluster of highly shared sequence variants was judged likely to be a technical artifact of the sequencing pipeline. The only immune exposure information available for the cohort was CMV serostatus.

The germline V gene (reference sequence) yields GTSNPN for CDR1 and SVGIG for CDR2. Trimming takes 1 base from V and 1 base from J, and the germline ends sit 10 bases apart. The CDR3 holds 15 amino acids from the cysteine to the phenylalanine. Only the CDR3 portion is preserved as DNA: 45 bases, with reading frame beginning at the first base. In the case of this clone: Its antigen is unknown. No clone much larger than this one lies a single base away; base qualities are absent.

The library was generated by the immunoSEQ multiplex PCR assay. For the multiplex PCR, a mixture combining 60 forward primers for TCR Vbeta segments and 13 reverse primers for TCR Jbeta segments was used. The CDR3 region of rearranged TCR beta genes was amplified from genomic DNA with a multiplex PCR assay. The amplified TCR beta libraries were sequenced on the Illumina HiSeq System as 87-base-pair reads. In the authors' own workflow: In a later analysis, 77 million or so unique TCR beta chains were counted across the approximately 620 repertoires, and around 11 million of these chains were shared by at least two donors. Raw reads were error-corrected and collapsed into unique sequences with a nearest-neighbor algorithm that merged closely related sequences to remove PCR and sequencing errors. CDR3 sequences were aligned to IMGT reference sequences to assign V, D and J gene segments. Each retained sequence needed at least a six-nucleotide match to both a V gene segment and a J gene segment. A rearrangement counted as productive if the CDR3 had no stop codons and remained in frame with V and J, and every other rearrangement counted as non-productive. Following IMGT convention, CDR3 was defined as the stretch from the second conserved V-encoded cysteine to the conserved J-encoded phenylalanine. The earlier analysis of about 590 of the donors excluded sequences that lacked an unambiguous match to a single V gene segment. In an earlier analysis of some 590 of the donors, V segments were called functional above 56.7% productive rearrangements and were called segregating when the between-donor standard deviation exceeded 5%. A statistical classification framework was built to diagnose cytomegalovirus status from the catalog of TCR beta chain sequences. A later analysis assigned V and J genes by comparing TCR nucleotide sequences with IMGT/GENE-DB human TR gene sequences. The TCRdist pipeline was used in a later analysis to assign CDR3 sequences and most-parsimonious VDJ recombination scenarios. In a later analysis, each TCR beta chain was defined by its CDR3 amino acid sequence together with its V-gene family, and reads without a unique V-gene family were excluded. To address suspected cross-contamination and a sequencing artifact, a later analysis removed some 620 highly shared, low-generation-probability nucleotide sequences. For each public chain, a later analysis derived a clonal expansion index from normalized ranks of inferred template counts within each repertoire. Generation probabilities in a later analysis came from a VDJ recombination model fitted to out-of-frame rearrangements, and those results were checked against IGoR. A later analysis scored TCR-TCR, TCR-HLA and TCR-CMV co-occurrence with hypergeometric tests, applying a repertoire-size bias correction to TCR pairs. A later analysis estimated false discovery rates by permuting HLA or CMV assignments 20 times. In a later analysis, co-occurring TCRs were grouped using DBSCAN, and TCRdist sequence similarity was added for clustering within HLA-allele-positive subsets. Co-occurrence clustering excluded repertoires with fewer than 30,000 or more than 120,000 public chains, plus five with anomalous nucleotide sharing. This immuneACCESS table, as held by TCRdb, lists in-frame sequences with V and J called but not all clones. Of the missing ones, under half trace to an unresolved V gene in checked studies; the others have no known cause. For V, J and clone size, that table is used; D and trimming come from the DNA. The sample table shows roughly 180,000 clones, and around four fifths are seen once. The ten largest account for about 1.5% of the sample.

In total, approximately 690 healthy bone marrow donors made up the cohort. Cohort members were all nominally healthy when sampled, although unrecorded immune exposures were likely present. The donor tested CMV seropositive and was one of the 289 seropositive cohort members. A peripheral blood sample was provided by each donor, and peripheral blood mononuclear cells were used for TCR beta sequencing. The Qiagen DNeasy Blood Extraction Kit was used to extract genomic DNA from the blood cell samples. Sequenced sample: PBMCs. This TCR was sampled from a woman aged 25 to 39 in good health and CMV-seropositive. The V gene is TRBV30 and the J gene is TRBJ2-2; the D region possibly corresponds to TRBD2 (6 bases align). The encoded CDR3 is CAWSGGLLNTGELFF. The nucleotides read TGTGCCTGGAGTGGGGGACTCCTGAACACCGGGGAGCTGTTTTTT.